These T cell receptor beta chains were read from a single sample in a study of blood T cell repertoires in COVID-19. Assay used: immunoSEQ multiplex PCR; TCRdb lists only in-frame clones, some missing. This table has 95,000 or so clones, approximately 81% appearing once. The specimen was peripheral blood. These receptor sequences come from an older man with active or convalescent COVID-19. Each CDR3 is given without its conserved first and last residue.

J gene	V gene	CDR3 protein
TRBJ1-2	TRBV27	ASSLSQGYGYT
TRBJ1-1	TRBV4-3	ASSQEPVSPGEAF
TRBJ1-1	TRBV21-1	AIVDREDCRTEAF
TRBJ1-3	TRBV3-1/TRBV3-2	ASSPAQGVGNTIY
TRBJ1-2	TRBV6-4	ASSLSTGGNYGYT
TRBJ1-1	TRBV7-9	ASSFLENTEAF
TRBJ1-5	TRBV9	ASSPGFRANQPQH
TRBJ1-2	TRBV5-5	ASSPDAYTGERYGYT
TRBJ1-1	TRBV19	ASSIPSVNTEAF
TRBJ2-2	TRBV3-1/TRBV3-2	ASSQEARVAGAGELF
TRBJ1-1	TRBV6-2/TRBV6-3	ASSYGRMTEAF
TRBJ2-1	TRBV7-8	ASSFGHRASSYNEQF
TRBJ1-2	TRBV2	ASSRTGSSNYGYT
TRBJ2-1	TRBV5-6	ASSSGGWGGLNNEQF
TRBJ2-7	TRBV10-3	ASQGQTSYEQY
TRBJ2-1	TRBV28	ATAPGSYNEQF
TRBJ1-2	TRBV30	AWSPGGGRDYGYT
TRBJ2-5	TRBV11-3	ASSLGGQAQETQY
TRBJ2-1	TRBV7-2	ASSLWTGSAPGNEQF
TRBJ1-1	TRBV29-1	SGVKAGRGNTEAF
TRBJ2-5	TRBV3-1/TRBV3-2	ASSQVRGGVQETQY
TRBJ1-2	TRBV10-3	AISESFKGNGYT
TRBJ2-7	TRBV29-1	SVVQGGGTYEQY
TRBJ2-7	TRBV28	ASNIGTDYYEQY
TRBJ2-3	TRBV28	ASSNNPGQGADTQY
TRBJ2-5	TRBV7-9	ASSLVAGGLSETQY
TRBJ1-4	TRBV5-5	ASSLGTDLGEKLF
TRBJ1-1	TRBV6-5	ATRVELMNTEAF
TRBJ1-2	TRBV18	ASSPRGGLDYGYT
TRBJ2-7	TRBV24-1	ATSGGGTGGSEQY
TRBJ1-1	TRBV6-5	ASSLQVNTEAF
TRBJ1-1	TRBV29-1	SAEGDSGETEAF
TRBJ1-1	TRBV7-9	ASSLVGQGRTEAF
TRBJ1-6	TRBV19	ASSKQGGTGNSPLH
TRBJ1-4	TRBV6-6	ASSPGQGDSSEKLF
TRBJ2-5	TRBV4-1	ASSQIGRRDGETQY
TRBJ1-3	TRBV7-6	ASSANRVSSGNTIY